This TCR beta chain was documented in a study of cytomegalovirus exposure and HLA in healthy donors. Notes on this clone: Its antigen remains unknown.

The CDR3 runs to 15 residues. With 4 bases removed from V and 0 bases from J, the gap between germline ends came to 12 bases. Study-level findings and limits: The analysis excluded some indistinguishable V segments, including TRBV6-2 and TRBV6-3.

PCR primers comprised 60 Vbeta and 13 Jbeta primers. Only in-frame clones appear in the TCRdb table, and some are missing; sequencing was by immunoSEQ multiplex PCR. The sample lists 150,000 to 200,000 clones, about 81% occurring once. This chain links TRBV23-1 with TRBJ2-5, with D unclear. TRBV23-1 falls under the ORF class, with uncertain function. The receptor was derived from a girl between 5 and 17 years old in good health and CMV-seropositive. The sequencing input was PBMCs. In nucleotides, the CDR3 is TGCGCCAGCAGTCGTGGCCGATTCTACCAAGAGACCCAGTACTTC. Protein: CASSRGRFYQETQYF.